These T cell receptor beta chains were read from a single sample in a study of graft-versus-host responses after intestinal transplantation. The method was immunoSEQ multiplex PCR; TCRdb's version includes in-frame clones alone and lacks a portion of them. The sample has approximately 5,000 clones; roughly 87% are singletons. The specimen was ileum tissue, collected 156 days after intestinal transplant. Receptor source: a human patient who received an intestinal transplant, so some T cells may come from the graft donor. Both conserved end residues are part of each CDR3. Each record gives: clone size, J gene, V gene, D gene, CDR3 protein, CDR3 DNA. The D gene is left open where the match is weak. A clone size is listed for some rows: how often the clone was seen (once, few, many), or a class if it is expanded.

-,TRBJ2-3,TRBV27,TRBD2,CASSTRLAGVTDTQYF,TGTGCCAGCAGTACCAGACTAGCGGGGGTCACAGATACGCAGTATTTT
few,TRBJ1-4,TRBV7-9,-,CASSLGQGVEKLFF,TGTGCCAGCAGCTTAGGGCAGGGAGTGGAAAAACTGTTTTTT
-,TRBJ1-2,TRBV30,-,CAWSVQGAHGYTF,TGTGCCTGGAGTGTCCAAGGGGCGCATGGCTACACCTTC
-,TRBJ1-4,TRBV6-6,-,CASSYSGTTNEKLFF,TGTGCCAGCAGTTACTCCGGGACAACTAATGAAAAACTGTTTTTT
-,TRBJ2-5,TRBV11-3,-,CASSLGSSYQETQYF,TGTGCCAGCAGCTTAGGCTCTTCGTACCAAGAGACCCAGTACTTC
-,TRBJ1-4,TRBV10-3,-,CAISDSYNEKLFF,TGTGCCATCAGTGACAGCTATAATGAAAAACTGTTTTTT
-,TRBJ2-3,TRBV30,-,CAWSPTGGADTQYF,TGTGCCTGGAGTCCCACAGGAGGGGCAGATACGCAGTATTTT
-,TRBJ2-7,TRBV5-6,TRBD1,CASSLPGTGTAYEQYF,TGTGCCAGCAGCTTACCCGGGACAGGGACTGCCTACGAGCAGTACTTC
-,TRBJ1-6,TRBV5-6,-,CASSPGFRESRSPLHF,TGTGCCAGCAGCCCGGGGTTCCGGGAAAGTCGATCACCCCTCCACTTT
-,TRBJ2-5,TRBV5-1,TRBD2,CASSLTSGRETQYF,TGCGCCAGCAGCTTGACTAGCGGGAGGGAGACCCAGTACTTC
-,TRBJ2-7,TRBV12-2,-,CASRLGGSSGESYEQYF,TGTGCAAGTCGCTTAGGAGGGTCTAGCGGGGAGTCCTACGAGCAGTACTTC
-,TRBJ1-4,TRBV19,TRBD1,CASSATGSGNEKLFF,TGTGCCAGTAGTGCGACAGGGTCTGGTAATGAAAAACTGTTTTTT
-,TRBJ2-4,TRBV6-6,TRBD1,CASRVQGANAKNIQYF,TGTGCCAGCAGGGTACAGGGGGCTAACGCCAAAAACATTCAGTACTTC
-,TRBJ2-7,TRBV22-1,-,CPGSAQFRGGSYEQYF,TGTCCTGGGAGCGCACAGTTCCGGGGTGGCTCCTACGAGCAGTACTTC
-,TRBJ1-2,TRBV9,-,CASSPTANYGYTF,TGTGCCAGCAGCCCGACGGCTAACTATGGCTACACCTTC
-,TRBJ1-2,TRBV29-1,-,CSVAEWQGPNGYTF,TGCAGCGTTGCTGAGTGGCAGGGCCCAAATGGCTACACCTTC
-,TRBJ1-2,TRBV9,-,CASSRRDMANYGYTF,TGTGCCAGCAGCCGACGGGACATGGCTAACTATGGCTACACCTTC
-,TRBJ1-4,TRBV28,TRBD1,CASSFPGQGAEKLFF,TGTGCCAGCAGTTTCCCGGGACAGGGGGCTGAAAAACTGTTTTTT
few,TRBJ1-2,TRBV5-1,TRBD1,CASSSSDRGYGYTF,TGCGCCAGCAGCTCTAGCGACAGGGGTTATGGCTACACCTTC
-,TRBJ1-5,TRBV19,TRBD1,CASTHGTGGMMGNQPQHF,TGTGCCAGTACCCACGGGACAGGGGGCATGATGGGCAATCAGCCCCAGCATTTT
-,TRBJ2-2,TRBV5-1,-,CASSLSAGGTGELFF,TGCGCCAGCAGCTTGTCGGCAGGGGGGACCGGGGAGCTGTTTTTT
-,TRBJ1-2,TRBV6-5,-,CASSYRGAGYTF,TGTGCCAGCAGTTACAGGGGTGCCGGCTACACCTTC
-,TRBJ1-2,TRBV5-1,-,CASSLAGAGGYTF,TGCGCCAGCAGCTTGGCAGGGGCGGGGGGCTACACCTTC
-,TRBJ2-2,TRBV6-5,-,CASSYSDNTGELFF,TGTGCCAGCAGTTACTCGGACAACACCGGGGAGCTGTTTTTT
-,TRBJ1-2,TRBV6-5,-,CASSTGFYGYTF,TGTGCCAGCAGCACAGGGTTTTATGGCTACACCTTC
-,TRBJ2-7,TRBV7-9,-,CASSYMAREQYF,TGTGCCAGCAGCTACATGGCCCGGGAGCAGTACTTC
-,TRBJ2-2,TRBV30,-,CAWSPSYFGPHANTGELFF,TGTGCCTGGAGCCCGTCTTACTTCGGGCCCCACGCGAACACCGGGGAGCTGTTTTTT
-,TRBJ1-2,TRBV28,-,CASSSGGENYGYTF,TGTGCCAGCAGTTCCGGGGGCGAGAACTATGGCTACACCTTC
once,TRBJ2-3,TRBV5-1,-,CASSLGLTSLHTQYF,TGCGCCAGCAGCTTGGGCCTGACTAGTTTGCATACGCAGTATTTT
-,TRBJ1-4,TRBV27,-,CASSWIDGEKLFF,TGTGCCAGCAGCTGGATCGACGGTGAAAAACTGTTTTTT
-,TRBJ2-7,TRBV5-1,TRBD2,CASSLGTSGTYEQYF,TGCGCCAGCAGCCTCGGGACTAGCGGTACCTACGAGCAGTACTTC
-,TRBJ1-4,TRBV4-3,-,CASSQGRQEDEKLFF,TGCGCCAGCAGCCAAGGCCGGCAGGAGGACGAAAAACTGTTTTTT
-,TRBJ2-7,TRBV6-1,TRBD2,CASSGLAGGEQYF,TGTGCCAGCAGTGGACTAGCGGGAGGAGAGCAGTACTTC
-,TRBJ1-4,TRBV11-2,TRBD1,CASSSGGNGEKLFF,TGTGCCAGCAGCTCAGGGGGCAACGGAGAAAAACTGTTTTTT
-,TRBJ2-5,TRBV4-1,-,CASSQDRALEETQYF,TGCGCCAGCAGCCAAGACCGAGCGTTAGAAGAGACCCAGTACTTC
few,TRBJ2-1,TRBV6-1,-,CASSMADDGKWEQFF,TGTGCCAGCAGTATGGCGGACGACGGAAAGTGGGAGCAGTTCTTC
-,TRBJ2-5,TRBV19,TRBD1,CASSIGAGTGGETQYF,TGTGCCAGTAGTATAGGGGCCGGGACAGGGGGAGAGACCCAGTACTTC